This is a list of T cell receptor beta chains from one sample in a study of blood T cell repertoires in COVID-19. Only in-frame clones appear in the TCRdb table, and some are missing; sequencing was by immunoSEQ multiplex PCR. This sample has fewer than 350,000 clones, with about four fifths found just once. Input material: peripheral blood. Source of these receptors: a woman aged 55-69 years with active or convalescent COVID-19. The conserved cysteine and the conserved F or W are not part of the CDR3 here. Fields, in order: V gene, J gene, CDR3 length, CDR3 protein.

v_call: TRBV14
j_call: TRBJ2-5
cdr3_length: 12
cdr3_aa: ASSSPLGAETQY

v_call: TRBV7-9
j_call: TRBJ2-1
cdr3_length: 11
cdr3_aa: ASSFPGRNEQF

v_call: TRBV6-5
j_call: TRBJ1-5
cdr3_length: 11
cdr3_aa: ASWDRAFQPQH

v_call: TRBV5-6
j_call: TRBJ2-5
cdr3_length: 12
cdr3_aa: ASSFGGAGETQY

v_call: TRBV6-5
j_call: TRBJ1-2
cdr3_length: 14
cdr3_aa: ASSYSKAGGRYGYT

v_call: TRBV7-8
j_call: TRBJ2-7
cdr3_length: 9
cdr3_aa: ASSLTYEQY

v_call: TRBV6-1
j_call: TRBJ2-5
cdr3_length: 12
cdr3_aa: ASSEGYRGETQY

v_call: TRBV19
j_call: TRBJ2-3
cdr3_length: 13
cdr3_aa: ASSTGGGSTDTQY

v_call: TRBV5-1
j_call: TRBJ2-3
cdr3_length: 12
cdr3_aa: ASSSDRGTDTQY

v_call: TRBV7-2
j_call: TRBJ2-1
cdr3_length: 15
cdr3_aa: ASSFGLGRLAGSEQF

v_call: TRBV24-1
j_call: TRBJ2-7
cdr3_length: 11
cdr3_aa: ATRLKTGTEQY

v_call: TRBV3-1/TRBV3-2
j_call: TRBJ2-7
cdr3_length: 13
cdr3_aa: ASSPDRTGAYEQY

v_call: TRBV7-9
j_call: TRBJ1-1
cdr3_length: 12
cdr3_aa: ASSLTASSTEAF

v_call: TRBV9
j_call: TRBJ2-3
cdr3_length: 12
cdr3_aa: ASSVDSRTDTQY

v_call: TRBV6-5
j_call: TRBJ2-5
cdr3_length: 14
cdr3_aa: ASSYPSGQGQETQY

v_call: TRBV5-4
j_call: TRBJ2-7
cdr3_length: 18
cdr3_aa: ASSQSSGGALGTRAYEQY

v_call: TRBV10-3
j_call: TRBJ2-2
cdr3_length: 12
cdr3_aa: AVLQGARSGELF

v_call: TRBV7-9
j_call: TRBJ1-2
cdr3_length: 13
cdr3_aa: ASSLGQGPAYGYT

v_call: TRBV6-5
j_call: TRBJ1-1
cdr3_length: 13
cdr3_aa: ASSYSSRGNTEAF

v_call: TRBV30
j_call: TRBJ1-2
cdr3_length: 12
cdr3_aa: AWSVTGSNYGYT

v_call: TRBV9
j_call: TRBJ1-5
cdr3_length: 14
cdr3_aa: ASSVGGGLGNQPQH

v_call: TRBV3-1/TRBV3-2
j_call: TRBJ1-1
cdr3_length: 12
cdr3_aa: ASSQVGYGTEAF

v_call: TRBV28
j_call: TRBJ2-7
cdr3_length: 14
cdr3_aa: ASSQRGRGAVREQY

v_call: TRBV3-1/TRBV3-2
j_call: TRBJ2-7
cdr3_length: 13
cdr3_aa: ASSQPTSGGYEQY

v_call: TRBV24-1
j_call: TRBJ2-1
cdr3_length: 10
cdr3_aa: ATSDSLNEQF

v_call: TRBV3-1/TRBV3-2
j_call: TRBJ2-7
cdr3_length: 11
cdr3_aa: ASSSDSTYEQY

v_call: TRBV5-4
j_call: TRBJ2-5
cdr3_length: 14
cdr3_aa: ASSWGSGGAQETQY

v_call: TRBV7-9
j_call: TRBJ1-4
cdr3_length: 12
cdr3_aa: ASSQGTGTEKLF

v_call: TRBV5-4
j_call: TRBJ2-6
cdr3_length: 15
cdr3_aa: ASSLGPNSAGANVLT

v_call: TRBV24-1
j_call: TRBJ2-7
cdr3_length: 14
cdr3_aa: ANQPPGGDASYEQY

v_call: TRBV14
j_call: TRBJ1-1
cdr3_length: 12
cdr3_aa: ASSQGQVSTEAF

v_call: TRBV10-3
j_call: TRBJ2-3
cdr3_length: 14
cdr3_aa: AISEYGQGGPDTQY

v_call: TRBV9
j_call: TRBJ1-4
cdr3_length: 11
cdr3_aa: ASSGVGDEKLF

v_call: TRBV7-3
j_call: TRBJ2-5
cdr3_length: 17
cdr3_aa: ASSLMGPQAGGYQENQY

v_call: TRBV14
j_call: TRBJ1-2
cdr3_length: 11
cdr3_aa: ASSQGAGDGYT

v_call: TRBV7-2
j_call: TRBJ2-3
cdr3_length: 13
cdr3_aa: ASSLVGHRTDTQY

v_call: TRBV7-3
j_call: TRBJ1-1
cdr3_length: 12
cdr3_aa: ASSLQGYNTEAF

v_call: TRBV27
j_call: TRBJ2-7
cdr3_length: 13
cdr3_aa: ASSSSGGGSYEQY

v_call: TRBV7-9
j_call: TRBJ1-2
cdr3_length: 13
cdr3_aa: ASSSLRNFNYGYT

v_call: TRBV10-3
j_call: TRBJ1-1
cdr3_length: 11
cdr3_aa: AISFGKNTEAF

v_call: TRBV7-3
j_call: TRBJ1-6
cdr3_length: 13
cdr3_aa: ASSLRGHNNSPLH

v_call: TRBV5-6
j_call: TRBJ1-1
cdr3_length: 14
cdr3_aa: ASSLSVWDRGKGAF

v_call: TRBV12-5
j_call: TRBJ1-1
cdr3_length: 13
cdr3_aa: ASGLNLQGTTEAF

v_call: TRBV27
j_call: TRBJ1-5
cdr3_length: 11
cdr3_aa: ASSFREYQPQH

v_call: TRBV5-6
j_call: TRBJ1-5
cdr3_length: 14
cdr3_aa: ASSSWTVHSNQPQH